This T cell receptor beta chain comes out of a study of blood T cell repertoires in COVID-19. For the study at large: Whether acute or convalescent, the COVID-19 samples came from the United States, Italy and Spain.

Profiling relied on immunoSEQ multiplex PCR, and the TCRdb table lists in-frame clones only, not all of them. This sample has 77,000 or so clones, with 70% to 90% found just once. Germline CDR1 and CDR2: LGHNA and YSLEER. V lost 0 bases to trimming and J lost 4 bases; unmatched junction nucleotides: 3. CDR3 size: 15 residues. The TCR originated in a man aged 45-65 years with active COVID-19. Sequenced material: peripheral blood. The chain employs TRBV4-3 and TRBJ2-1, with 7 bases fitting TRBD1. CDR3 amino acids: CASSQETRGYNEQFF. DNA for the CDR3: TGCGCCAGCAGCCAAGAAACCAGGGGGTACAATGAGCAGTTCTTC.